The rows below give T cell receptor beta chains drawn from one sample of a study of regulatory T cells in long-lasting Graves disease. TCRdb analysed the multiplex PCR reads with MiXCR anew, one entry per CDR3 protein. The sample has hundreds of thousands of distinct CDR3 sequences; roughly a sixth are singletons. The same data also contributed to another study, on T cells in Graves' hyperthyroidism and ophthalmopathy.

Material: peripheral blood mononuclear cells (PBMCs), obtained at new diagnosis, from a patient treated with antithyroid drugs. The receptors come from a woman between 40 and 65 years old with Graves disease. Each CDR3 is given with its conserved first and last residue. The D gene is left open where the match is weak. Some rows mark clone size as missing; the rest say once, few, many or name a class of expanded clone.

>TRBD1|many|TRBV2|TRBJ1-3
TGTGCCAGGACAGGGGCTGGAAACACCATATATTTT
CARTGAGNTIYF
>NA|few|TRBV13|TRBJ1-6
TGTGCCAGCAACCTTGGGAGGTCCTATAATTCACCCCTCCACTTT
CASNLGRSYNSPLHF
>NA|many|TRBV19|TRBJ1-2
TGTGCCAGTAGCGGCGGGGGCAGCCATTATGGCTACACCTTC
CASSGGGSHYGYTF
>NA|many|TRBV2|TRBJ1-1
TGTGCCAGCAGTGGCCGTCGGGGCACTGAAGCTTTCTTT
CASSGRRGTEAFF
>NA|many|TRBV15|TRBJ1-5
TGTGCCACCAGCAGAGATCATCAGCCCCAGCATTTT
CATSRDHQPQHF
>TRBD2|few|TRBV6-5|TRBJ2-1
TGTGCCAGCAGATACACACTCTACGGGGGGACTCTAGTCTATGAGCAGTTCTTC
CASRYTLYGGTLVYEQFF
>NA|NA|TRBV7-6|TRBJ1-5
TGTGCCAGCAGCCTAGGCAGAGAACCCGGCAATCAGCCCCAGCATTTT
CASSLGREPGNQPQHF
>TRBD1|few|TRBV7-3|TRBJ2-2
TGTGCCAGCCAGGGACAGGGGAGGACCGGGGAGCTGTTTTTT
CASQGQGRTGELFF
>TRBD2|many|TRBV14|TRBJ2-1
TGTGCCAGCAGCCCCCTTGGGGGGGGGAATGAGCAGTTCTTC
CASSPLGGGNEQFF
>TRBD1|NA|TRBV2|TRBJ1-2
TGTGCCAGCAGGGGAGGACAGGGGGGGATCTATGGCTACACCTTC
CASRGGQGGIYGYTF